A selection of T cell receptor beta chains follows, all from one sample in a study of T cells in Graves' hyperthyroidism and ophthalmopathy. TCRdb reanalysed the multiplex PCR reads using MiXCR and keeps one entry per CDR3 protein. Of some 350,000 distinct CDR3 sequences in the sample, around a sixth were seen once. Specimen: blood. These receptors were taken from a woman aged 18 to 35 with Graves' hyperthyroidism that later progressed to Graves' ophthalmopathy. Both conserved end residues are part of each CDR3. Each record gives: V gene, CDR3 protein.

v_gene: TRBV6-2/TRBV6-3; CDR3aa: CASSYRRRDEQFF
v_gene: TRBV9; CDR3aa: CASSRTSGGVTQYF
v_gene: TRBV14; CDR3aa: CASSQEMRTDTQYF
v_gene: TRBV4-1; CDR3aa: CASSQAVLAVTDTQYF
v_gene: TRBV7-2; CDR3aa: CASSLGVEQFF
v_gene: TRBV7-9; CDR3aa: CASRPGGSYEQYF
v_gene: TRBV20-1; CDR3aa: CSARGQGVNEQFF
v_gene: TRBV11-3; CDR3aa: CASSFAPTGAGSYNGQFF
v_gene: TRBV27; CDR3aa: CASSPLTSGYTQYF
v_gene: TRBV19; CDR3aa: CASSISTGRYNEQFF
v_gene: TRBV19; CDR3aa: CASSTGTGMREQYF
v_gene: TRBV6-1; CDR3aa: CASSDIPGQGAAEAFF
v_gene: TRBV11-2; CDR3aa: CASSQPVNTEAFF
v_gene: TRBV4-2; CDR3aa: CASSQVLQGILSGANVLTF
v_gene: TRBV7-9; CDR3aa: CASSLGWGAASEGYTF
v_gene: TRBV29-1; CDR3aa: CSTRGLAGVSWGTDTQYF
v_gene: TRBV28; CDR3aa: CASSLARGRYTEAFF
v_gene: TRBV28; CDR3aa: CASSQGRLSGANVLTF
v_gene: TRBV7-9; CDR3aa: CASSLAADTQYF
v_gene: TRBV28; CDR3aa: CASSSTGTSRIPNEQYF
v_gene: TRBV20-1; CDR3aa: CSARKLAGSSYEQYF
v_gene: TRBV4-3; CDR3aa: CASSSTTDRTGTGELFF
v_gene: TRBV13; CDR3aa: CASSLSQTSYEQYF
v_gene: TRBV9; CDR3aa: CASSEGTGGSTDTQYF
v_gene: TRBV28; CDR3aa: CASSSLAEGEQFF
v_gene: TRBV9; CDR3aa: CASSTSQGANNEQFF
v_gene: TRBV3-1; CDR3aa: CASSPLGGVEQYF
v_gene: TRBV19; CDR3aa: CASGQETQYF
v_gene: TRBV28; CDR3aa: CASSRDRINTEAFF
v_gene: TRBV28; CDR3aa: CASRRGQYQETQYF
v_gene: TRBV6-1; CDR3aa: CATTVGQPQHF
v_gene: TRBV30; CDR3aa: CAWSSTGDQPQHF
v_gene: TRBV28; CDR3aa: CASSTPTGYWNTIYF
v_gene: TRBV5-1; CDR3aa: CASSLKLTSAADTQYF
v_gene: TRBV18; CDR3aa: CASSPGQGARAFF
v_gene: TRBV2; CDR3aa: CASSEVSGGYNEQFF
v_gene: TRBV3-1; CDR3aa: CASSQWLADTDTQYF
v_gene: TRBV27; CDR3aa: CASRTNGELFF
v_gene: TRBV12-3/TRBV12-4; CDR3aa: CASSLAGGNSGNTIYF
v_gene: TRBV18; CDR3aa: CASSPLTTRHQETQYF
v_gene: TRBV6-1; CDR3aa: CASRISGSASYEQYF
v_gene: TRBV28; CDR3aa: CASSFATVSVNEQFF
v_gene: TRBV7-8; CDR3aa: CASSLRTVSSTDTQYF
v_gene: TRBV13; CDR3aa: CASSSYRDGANYGYTF
v_gene: TRBV7-9; CDR3aa: CASSPGGEQTQYF
v_gene: TRBV28; CDR3aa: CASVGSGYNEQFF
v_gene: TRBV20-1; CDR3aa: CRPGTANYGYTF
v_gene: TRBV6-1; CDR3aa: CASSSIKEGYEQYF
v_gene: TRBV4-3; CDR3aa: CASKNQLAQSYNEQFF
v_gene: TRBV20-1; CDR3aa: CSASPHGGLSHQPQHF
v_gene: TRBV28; CDR3aa: CASRSDSYQPQHF
v_gene: TRBV6-1; CDR3aa: CASSEATATQPQHF